This is a list of T cell receptor beta chains from one sample in a study of T cells in Graves' hyperthyroidism and ophthalmopathy. TCRdb itself ran the multiplex PCR reads through MiXCR, one entry per CDR3 protein. The data hold 300,000 to 350,000 distinct CDR3 sequences, with roughly 18% observed a single time. Sequencing was carried out using blood. Every receptor here comes from a woman aged 45-65 years with Graves' hyperthyroidism. Each CDR3 is given with its conserved first and last residue. The D gene is left open where the match is weak. A row's size may be missing; if present it is once, few, many or a size class.

J gene,clone size,D gene,V gene,CDR3 protein,CDR3 DNA
TRBJ2-3,many,-,TRBV28,CASSLASVMGTQYF,TGTGCCAGCAGTCTCGCTAGCGTAATGGGTACGCAGTATTTT
TRBJ1-1,many,-,TRBV3-1,CASSQDEFEAFF,TGTGCCAGCAGCCAAGATGAGTTTGAAGCTTTCTTT
TRBJ2-7,-,-,TRBV7-9,CASSPGPTEQYF,TGTGCCAGCAGTCCCGGACCTACCGAGCAGTACTTC
TRBJ2-3,-,TRBD1,TRBV30,CAWNRDRVTDTQYF,TGTGCCTGGAACCGGGACAGGGTCACAGATACGCAGTATTTT
TRBJ2-3,few,TRBD2,TRBV20-1,CSARDSRASGYTDTQYF,TGCAGTGCTAGAGATTCCAGGGCTAGCGGTTACACAGATACGCAGTATTTT
TRBJ1-5,-,-,TRBV12-3/TRBV12-4,CASSLWGTDDQPQHF,TGTGCCAGCAGTTTATGGGGGACGGATGATCAGCCCCAGCATTTT
TRBJ1-2,-,TRBD1,TRBV20-1,CSAVDRVGYGYTF,TGCAGTGCAGTGGACAGGGTGGGCTATGGCTACACCTTC
TRBJ1-2,-,TRBD1,TRBV7-2,CASSPTGGSYGYTF,TGTGCCAGCAGTCCGACAGGGGGATCATATGGCTACACCTTC
TRBJ1-5,-,-,TRBV7-2,CASSLVAGVSNQPQHF,TGTGCCAGCAGCTTAGTTGCAGGGGTAAGCAATCAGCCCCAGCATTTT
TRBJ1-1,-,-,TRBV7-9,CASILNEGNTEAFF,TGTGCCAGCATTCTAAATGAAGGGAACACTGAAGCTTTCTTT
TRBJ2-1,many,-,TRBV11-2,CASSQTGTVYNEQFF,TGTGCCAGCAGCCAGACCGGGACGGTTTACAATGAGCAGTTCTTC
TRBJ2-3,once,-,TRBV5-1,CASSSDDYTDTQYF,TGCGCCAGCAGCTCAGACGACTATACAGATACGCAGTATTTT
TRBJ2-5,many,TRBD2,TRBV11-2,CASSPGTSGALSETQYF,TGTGCCAGCAGCCCTGGGACTAGCGGGGCTCTCTCGGAGACCCAGTACTTC
TRBJ1-4,-,-,TRBV19,CASCIKTDGEKLFF,TGTGCCAGTTGTATTAAAACAGACGGAGAAAAACTGTTTTTT
TRBJ1-6,-,TRBD1,TRBV30,CASTGFDSPLHF,TGTGCCTCGACAGGGTTCGATTCACCCCTCCACTTT
TRBJ1-5,-,TRBD1,TRBV20-1,CSAAPGQGFQPQHF,TGCAGTGCTGCTCCGGGACAGGGTTTTCAGCCCCAGCATTTT
TRBJ2-3,-,TRBD2,TRBV6-2/TRBV6-3,CASMRGVTDTQYF,TGTGCCAGCATGCGGGGGGTCACAGATACGCAGTATTTT
TRBJ1-5,-,-,TRBV24-1,CATKSGVSNQPQHF,TGTGCCACAAAGTCAGGAGTTAGCAATCAGCCCCAGCATTTT
TRBJ2-2,once,TRBD2,TRBV7-9,CASSLTSGSSGELFF,TGTGCCAGCAGCTTAACTAGCGGGAGCTCCGGGGAGCTGTTTTTT
TRBJ2-1,-,-,TRBV9,CASSVGGLESSYNEQFF,TGTGCCAGCAGCGTAGGAGGGCTAGAGAGCTCCTACAATGAGCAGTTCTTC
TRBJ2-7,many,-,TRBV20-1,CSASPSTYEQYF,TGCAGTGCTAGTCCGTCAACCTACGAGCAGTACTTC
TRBJ1-4,many,-,TRBV11-2,CASSLDPGPNKKLFF,TGTGCCAGCAGCTTAGATCCTGGACCCAATAAAAAACTGTTTTTT
TRBJ1-1,once,-,TRBV10-3,CAISESVGRIGTEAFF,TGTGCCATCAGTGAGTCGGTAGGCAGGATAGGCACTGAAGCTTTCTTT
TRBJ2-1,many,TRBD1,TRBV20-1,CSPGQGMNEQFF,TGCAGTCCGGGACAGGGTATGAATGAGCAGTTCTTC
TRBJ2-1,many,TRBD2,TRBV11-2,CASRGLADYEQFF,TGTGCCAGCAGGGGACTAGCGGATTATGAGCAGTTCTTC
TRBJ1-2,few,TRBD1,TRBV7-9,CASSDRGFYGYTF,TGTGCCAGCAGTGACAGGGGATTCTATGGCTACACCTTC
TRBJ2-1,few,-,TRBV28,CASSLGGRGEDEQFF,TGTGCCAGCAGTTTAGGAGGGAGAGGAGAAGATGAGCAGTTCTTC
TRBJ1-2,many,-,TRBV30,CAWSADRLDYGYTF,TGTGCCTGGAGTGCCGACAGGCTCGACTATGGCTACACCTTC